What follows describes a single T cell receptor (beta chain). What it binds is unknown. Libraries were prepared by immunoSEQ multiplex PCR; TCRdb keeps only in-frame clonotypes and omits some of them. The data show tens of thousands of clones, roughly 87% seen once. The sample is drawn from a study of OX40 agonist ivuxolimab in advanced cancers. Study-wide background: Ivuxolimab, an agonist antibody against OX40 (CD134), was given to patients. Having had anti-PD-1, anti-PD-L1 or anti-CTLA-4 therapy before was allowed, and more than 35% had some. Administration of intravenous ivuxolimab to patients occurred every 2 weeks at 0.01 to 10 mg/kg. General study results and limits: Also present in some nonresponders was a low level of normalized T-cell clonal expansion.

The CDR3 extends over 15 amino acids. Germline V gives CDR1 SGHKS, CDR2 YYEKEE (reference sequence). Unmatched junction bases numbered 7, after V lost 1 base and J lost 10 bases. The rearrangement links TRBV5-5 to TRBJ2-2; 10 nucleotides match TRBD2. The TCR sequence derives from an adult with an advanced solid tumor such as melanoma, head and neck, liver or kidney cancer. The sample in question was CD4+ or CD8+ T cells sorted from blood, obtained in a trial of the OX40 agonist ivuxolimab. As DNA, the CDR3 is TGTGCCAGCAGCTTGTTTCTAGCGGGAGTCGTGGAGCTGTTTTTT. Translation: CASSLFLAGVVELFF.